Included here is one T cell receptor beta chain sequence, with context. The antigen remains undetermined. Autoimmune disease history or systemic immunosuppression disqualified patients. Profiling relied on immunoSEQ multiplex PCR, and the TCRdb table lists in-frame clones only, not all of them. The table records around 23,000 clones, roughly 84% of them present only once. These data come from a study of OX40 agonist ivuxolimab in advanced cancers. Study-level information: Partial responses were seen in three patients, one with hepatocellular carcinoma and two with cutaneous melanoma.

Study findings and constraints: Certain nonresponders likewise exhibited a low normalized T-cell clonal expansion. Relative to CD4+, CD8+ T cells held more expanded clones on average.

Here the sequenced sample was CD4+ or CD8+ T cells sorted from blood, taken in a trial of the OX40 agonist ivuxolimab. The clonotype was recovered from an adult with an advanced solid tumor such as melanoma, head and neck, liver or kidney cancer.

The CDR3 DNA reads TGTGCCAGCAGTTCAACTAGCGGGGCCTACAATGAGCAGTTCTTC. This translates into CASSSTSGAYNEQFF. The rearrangement uses TRBV27 and TRBJ2-1; 10 nucleotides match TRBD2. V trimming: 4 bases; J trimming: 2 bases; junction bases outside the gene matches: 2. Germline V gene lookup returns CDR1 MNHEY and CDR2 SMNVEV (reference sequence). This CDR3 contains 15 residues.